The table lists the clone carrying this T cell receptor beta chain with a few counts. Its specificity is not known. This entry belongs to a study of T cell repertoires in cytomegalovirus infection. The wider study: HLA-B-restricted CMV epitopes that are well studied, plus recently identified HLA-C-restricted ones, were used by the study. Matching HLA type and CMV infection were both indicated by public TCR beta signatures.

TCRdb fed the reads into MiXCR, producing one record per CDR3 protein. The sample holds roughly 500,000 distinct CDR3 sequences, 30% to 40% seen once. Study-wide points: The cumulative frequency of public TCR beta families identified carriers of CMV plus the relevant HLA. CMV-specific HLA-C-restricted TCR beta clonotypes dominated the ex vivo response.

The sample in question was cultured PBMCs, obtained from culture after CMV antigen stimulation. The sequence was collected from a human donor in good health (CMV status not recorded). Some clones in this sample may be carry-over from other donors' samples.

The CDR3 nucleotides read TGTGCCAGCAGTTTTGTCCCATGGGGAGACACTGAAGCTTTCTTT. Its protein is CASSFVPWGDTEAFF. The chain joins TRBV12-3 or TRBV12-4 to TRBJ1-1; no firm D call. This CDR3 region has 15 residues. V was trimmed by 3 bases and J by 3 bases, leaving 14 bases between them.